A selection of T cell receptor beta chains follows, all from one sample in a study of blood T cell repertoires in COVID-19. The assay was immunoSEQ multiplex PCR, and TCRdb's table has in-frame clones only and misses some. The data hold more than 200,000 clones, with roughly 90% observed a single time. The sequenced material came from peripheral blood. The receptors were sampled from a man younger than 45 with active or convalescent COVID-19. The conserved cysteine and the conserved F or W are not part of the CDR3 here. The order of the fields is clone size, J gene, V gene, CDR3 protein. The size of a clone is reported for some rows only, either as once, few or many, or as a class for expanded clones.

clone size: -
J gene: TRBJ1-5
V gene: TRBV15
CDR3 protein: ATSRGDRENQPQH

clone size: -
J gene: TRBJ2-3
V gene: TRBV7-2
CDR3 protein: ASSRGVGAVADTQY

clone size: -
J gene: TRBJ2-7
V gene: TRBV7-9
CDR3 protein: ASSLVAWGQIYEQY

clone size: -
J gene: TRBJ1-4
V gene: TRBV2
CDR3 protein: ASRNEIGGWEKLF

clone size: -
J gene: TRBJ1-3
V gene: TRBV14
CDR3 protein: ASDGTVSSRNTIY

clone size: -
J gene: TRBJ1-2
V gene: TRBV5-6
CDR3 protein: ASSETGQIVPLNYGYT

clone size: -
J gene: TRBJ2-3
V gene: TRBV7-2
CDR3 protein: ASSLVWDTSTDTQY

clone size: -
J gene: TRBJ2-4
V gene: TRBV10-3
CDR3 protein: AISETSGGAELNIQY

clone size: -
J gene: TRBJ2-5
V gene: TRBV19
CDR3 protein: ASSPGDQETQY

clone size: once
J gene: TRBJ1-1
V gene: TRBV3-1/TRBV3-2
CDR3 protein: ASSRTGETEAF

clone size: -
J gene: TRBJ2-4
V gene: TRBV6-4
CDR3 protein: ASSVSPGNIQY

clone size: -
J gene: TRBJ1-1
V gene: TRBV7-9
CDR3 protein: ASSFSGQQNTEAF

clone size: -
J gene: TRBJ1-6
V gene: TRBV15
CDR3 protein: ATSPRWGADNSPLH

clone size: -
J gene: TRBJ1-5
V gene: TRBV6-5
CDR3 protein: ARGTSVCNQPQH

clone size: -
J gene: TRBJ1-2
V gene: TRBV3-1/TRBV3-2
CDR3 protein: ASSPQSGGYYGYT

clone size: once
J gene: TRBJ2-5
V gene: TRBV10-2
CDR3 protein: ASGEGLADQETQY

clone size: -
J gene: TRBJ1-1
V gene: TRBV15
CDR3 protein: ATSGELGGITNTEAF